These 24 T cell receptor beta chains originate from one sample sequenced in a study of CD8+CD57+ T cells in acquired aplastic anemia. Genomic DNA, serving as template, underwent TCR beta VDJ and CDR3 profiling. TCRdb analysed the reads with MiXCR anew, one entry per CDR3 protein. The sample contains under 500,000 distinct CDR3 sequences, around 33% of which appear only once. Only patients with CD8+CD57+ cell expansion on flow cytometry were chosen for sequencing. The sample taken for sequencing was sorted CD4+, CD8+, or CD8+CD57+ T cells (not recorded which) from PBMCs. The receptors were gathered from a human donor with aplastic anemia.

This clonotype occurred many times. This chain joins TRBV7-2 and TRBJ1-6; D remains unclear. The germline CDR1 and CDR2 sequences are SGHTA and FQGNSA. CDR3 length: 15 amino acids. V was pared by 0 bases and J by 4 bases, with 7 bases between. The CDR3 coding sequence is TGTGCCAGCAGCTTAGCCCGGGGTTATAATTCACCCCTCCACTTT. Its translation is CASSLARGYNSPLHF.

At least ten counts were recorded for this clonotype. V and J are TRBV25-1 and TRBJ2-7; the D gene could be TRBD1 or TRBD2 (5 bases each). V was cut by 7 bases and J by 5 bases, with 12 bases left in between. CDR3 length: 12 amino acids. From germline, CDR1 is MGHDK and CDR2 SYGVNS. CDR3 DNA sequence: TGTGCCAGCACCAGGGTCGGGAACGAGCAGTACTTC. It codes for CASTRVGNEQYF.

Many counts were recorded for this clonotype. The genes are TRBV24-1 and TRBJ2-1, with TRBD2 matching 7 bases. Germline lookup yields CDR1 KGHDR and CDR2 SFDVKD. The CDR3 covers 13 residues. J lost 2 bases, V lost 9 bases, and 3 bases had no gene match. The CDR3 coding sequence is TGTGCCACCGGCGGGAGACCCTACAATGAGCAGTTCTTC. This encodes CATGGRPYNEQFF.

With regard to this clonotype: A much larger clone sits a single nucleotide away, making a read error possible. The J gene is TRBJ2-1, the V gene TRBV7-1; 7 bases line up with TRBD2. TRBV7-1 is annotated as an ORF whose role is uncertain. This CDR3 is built from 18 residues. Losses at the gene ends were 6 bases for V and 0 bases for J; bases not matched to a gene: 14. The CDR3 DNA follows: TGTGCCAGCAGACCAGCGGGAAGGGTTTTAAGCTCCTACAATGAGCAGTTCTTC. This sequence encodes CASRPAGRVLSSYNEQFF.

This clonotype has a handful of counts. The chain carries TRBV10-3 and TRBJ2-7; 7 nucleotides match TRBD2. With 10 bases clipped from V and 1 base from J, the junction kept 7 bases outside the gene matches. This CDR3 is built from 13 residues. The germline V gene has CDR1 ENHRY and CDR2 SYGVKD. CDR3 protein: CATGWGGSYEQYF. The CDR3 DNA reads as TGTGCCACGGGGTGGGGGGGATCCTACGAGCAGTACTTC.

This clonotype was recorded many times. Relative to the germline gene, one junction end is altered; a read error may explain this. This rearrangement joins TRBV5-1 to TRBJ1-5, with 9 bases identical to TRBD1. Germline V gene lookup returns CDR1 SGHRS and CDR2 YFSETQ. The CDR3 runs to 15 residues. The DNA of the CDR3 is TGTGCCAGCAGCTCGGGACAGGGCGGCAATCAGCCCCAGCATTTT. Amino acid sequence: CASSSGQGGNQPQHF.

This clonotype was recorded at least ten times. This sequence joins TRBV25-1 and TRBJ1-1; D unresolved. The CDR3 extends over 13 amino acids. Germline V gives CDR1 MGHDK, CDR2 SYGVNS. Trimming took off 4 bases at V and 1 base at J, with 7 bases between the two ends. The CDR3 DNA sequence: TGTGCCAGCAGTGTTAAAGAGAACACTGAAGCTTTCTTT. It translates to CASSVKENTEAFF. Combining the CDR3 with reference TRBV25-1 and TRBJ1-1 gives the whole variable domain EADIYQTPRYLVIGTGKKITLECSQTMGHDKMYWYQQDPGMELHLIHYSYGVNSTEKGDLSSESTVSRIRTEHFPLTLESARPSHTSQYLCASSVKENTEAFFGQGTRLTVV.

The CDR3, as DNA: TGTGCCTGGGGTCGAGGGGCCGGCAATCAGCCCCAGCATTTT. The encoded protein is CAWGRGAGNQPQHF. The chain carries TRBV19 and TRBJ1-5; D perhaps matches TRBD1 (5 bases). Germline-derived CDR1 and CDR2 are LNHDA and SQIVND (reference sequence). This CDR3 is 14 amino acids long. Deletions cut 11 bases from V and 2 bases from J, with 16 bases between.

The chain carries TRBV4-2 and TRBJ1-2; a possible D gene is TRBD1 (5 bases). Germline CDR1 and CDR2: LGHNA and YNFKEQ. The V gene lost 4 bases and the J gene lost 4 bases, with 10 bases spanning the gap. The CDR3 has 13 amino acids. This CDR3 is CASSRPGSYGYTF. DNA for the CDR3: TGTGCCAGCAGCCGCCCAGGGAGCTATGGCTACACCTTC.

The chain couples TRBV19 to TRBJ1-2, with a weak D call TRBD1 (5 bases). The length of the CDR3 is 10 residues. V lost 8 bases, J lost 7 bases, and 8 bases lay in between. The germline gives CDR1 LNHDA, CDR2 SQIVND (reference sequence). The CDR3 spells CASDGAGYTF. Written as DNA, the CDR3 is TGTGCCAGTGACGGGGCTGGCTACACCTTC.

This clonotype was picked up many times. This chain joins TRBV20-1 and TRBJ1-6; D unclear. This CDR3 is 13 amino acids long. The V end lost 0 bases, the J end lost 7 bases, and 7 bases lay between the germline ends. In germline, CDR1 is DFQATT, CDR2 SNEGSKA (reference sequence). DNA of the CDR3: TGCAGTGCTAGAGATGAGACGAATTCACCCCTCCACTTT. The encoded protein is CSARDETNSPLHF.

This clonotype was observed many times. The chain joins TRBV7-2 to TRBJ1-2; TRBD1 might be the D (6 bases). This CDR3 has 15 residues. Germline lookup yields CDR1 SGHTA and CDR2 FQGNSA. Trimming cost V 4 bases and J 5 bases, with 17 bases left between them. CDR3 amino acids: CASSSSAGAPYGYTF. In DNA, the CDR3 is TGTGCCAGCAGCTCCTCGGCGGGGGCTCCGTATGGCTACACCTTC.

Turning to this clonotype: A read error may be the cause here, since a much bigger clone is one base away. V is TRBV2 and J is TRBJ2-2; 12 nucleotides align to TRBD2. The CDR3 extends over 15 amino acids. Trimming took 5 bases from V and 7 from J; bases not matched to a gene: 5. CDR1 is SNHLY and CDR2 is FYNNEI in the germline V gene. The CDR3 nucleotides read TGTGCCAGCAGTTCTCTAGCGGGAGGGGTCGGGGAGCTGTTTTTT. Its protein product is CASSSLAGGVGELFF.

There are a few counts of this clonotype. The rearrangement uses TRBV19 and TRBJ2-4, with D hard to call. V was clipped by 5 bases and J by 8 bases, with 16 bases between them. Germline V lookup: CDR1 LNHDA, CDR2 SQIVND (reference sequence). This CDR3 spans 14 amino acids. CDR3 loop: CASSYSLRRYIQYF. The CDR3 region has the DNA TGTGCCAGTAGTTACTCCCTTAGAAGGTACATTCAGTACTTC.

The J gene is TRBJ1-3, the V gene TRBV5-1, with D hard to call. Trimming took off 1 base at V and 0 bases at J, with 11 bases between the two ends. This CDR3 spans 16 amino acids. Germline CDR1 is SGHRS and CDR2 is YFSETQ. The CDR3 here is CASSLSGSSSGNTIYF. CDR3 coding DNA: TGCGCCAGCAGCTTGTCTGGCTCTTCCTCTGGAAACACCATATATTTT.

This clonotype came up many times. One end of the junction fails to match germline, which may point to a read error. This chain uses TRBV7-7 with TRBJ2-5; D is ambiguous. Per germline, CDR1 SSHAT and CDR2 FNYEAQ (reference sequence). CDR3 length: 13 residues. The CDR3 protein is CASSLVSSETQYF. The CDR3 DNA reads TGTGCTAGCAGCTTAGTATCCAGTGAGACCCAGTACTTC.

This clonotype was picked up a small number of times. The J gene is TRBJ2-3, the V gene TRBV5-1; no clear D. This CDR3 region has 12 residues. CDR1 SGHRS and CDR2 YFSETQ come from the germline V gene. V was cut by 7 bases and J by 4 bases, with 10 bases left in between. CDR3 residues: CASHYNADTQYF. The CDR3 region has the DNA TGCGCCAGCCACTATAATGCAGATACGCAGTATTTT.

This clonotype was recorded a few times. The chain uses TRBV20-1 and TRBJ2-5; D uncertain. Germline CDR1 DFQATT, CDR2 SNEGSKA (reference sequence). Trimming took 7 bases from V and 0 from J, leaving 12 bases between them. This CDR3 is built from 13 residues. In DNA, the CDR3 is TGCAGTGTAGGTAGCAGAAACCAAGAGACCCAGTACTTC. It encodes CSVGSRNQETQYF.

This clonotype was recorded once. The chain is built from TRBV14 and TRBJ1-4, with D unclear. Germline V gives CDR1 SGHDN, CDR2 FVKESK. This CDR3 spans 15 amino acids. Deletions cut 0 bases from V and 7 bases from J, with 12 bases between. CDR3 in amino acids: CASSQDFGRFEKLFF. The CDR3 bases are TGTGCCAGCAGCCAAGACTTTGGACGGTTTGAAAAACTGTTTTTT.

This clonotype was recorded a few times. This chain joins TRBV15 and TRBJ1-4, with 8 bases fitting TRBD1. Germline CDR1 is LNHNV and CDR2 is YYDKDF (reference sequence). With V trimmed by 0 bases and J by 7 bases, 13 bases remained unmatched. The CDR3 sequence is 18 residues long. The CDR3 spells CATSRDKVAGGSGEKLFF. CDR3 nucleotide sequence: TGTGCCACCAGCAGAGATAAGGTGGCAGGGGGCTCAGGTGAAAAACTGTTTTTT.

This clonotype was counted only a few times. J is TRBJ2-7 and V is TRBV2, with 8 bases identical to TRBD1. Germline V CDR1 and CDR2: SNHLY, FYNNEI. J lost 5 bases, V lost 6 bases, and 9 bases had no gene match. This CDR3 comprises 14 residues. CDR3 residues: CASRRQGIIDEQYF. CDR3 DNA sequence: TGTGCCAGCAGGAGACAGGGGATAATCGACGAGCAGTACTTC. The full variable domain, in which reference TRBV2 and TRBJ2-7 provide the parts outside the CDR3, is EPEVTQTPSHQVTQMGQEVILRCVPISNHLYFYWYRQILGQKVEFLVSFYNNEISEKSEIFDDQFSVERPDGSNFTLKIRSTKLEDSAMYFCASRRQGIIDEQYFGPGTRLTVT.

This clonotype has a count of ten or more. This chain joins TRBV2 and TRBJ1-2; D gene uncertain. CDR3 length: 14 amino acids. V lost 5 bases to trimming and J lost 4 bases, with 14 bases between them. Germline V gene data show CDR1 as SNHLY and CDR2 as FYNNEI. CDR3 coding DNA: TGTGCCAGCAGTCTTCCTGGGTTGGCCTATGGCTACACCTTC. Its protein is CASSLPGLAYGYTF.

With regard to this clonotype: Germline and junction disagree at one end, which may indicate a read error. The genes are TRBV2 and TRBJ1-5; 8 positions agree with TRBD1. The CDR3 is 15 residues long. Germline-derived CDR1 and CDR2 are SNHLY and FYNNEI. DNA for the CDR3: TGTGCCAGCCGAGTTCAGGGGGCGAGCAATCAGCCCCGGCATTTT. It yields the protein CASRVQGASNQPRHF.

This chain links TRBV6-1 with TRBJ2-7; no reliable D call. Trimming removed 6 bases from V and 1 base from J, with 16 bases in between. Germline lookup yields CDR1 MNHNS and CDR2 SASEGT. The CDR3 has 15 amino acids. CDR3 in DNA: TGTGCCAGCAGAGATACCGCTAGACAATCCTACGAGCAGTACTTC. This codes for CASRDTARQSYEQYF.